The present T cell receptor (beta chain) was sequenced within a study of cytomegalovirus exposure and HLA in healthy donors. General study results and limits: Certain indistinguishable V segments, among them TRBV6-2 and TRBV6-3, were excluded. Published work reported that the classifier diagnosed cytomegalovirus status with high specificity and sensitivity.

The study ran its PCR with 60 Vbeta and 13 Jbeta primers. The data were produced by immunoSEQ multiplex PCR, yet TCRdb's version contains in-frame clones alone and is incomplete. The data show around 140,000 clones, roughly 80% seen once. Trimming took 1 base from V and 6 from J, leaving 4 bases between them. CDR3 size: 12 residues. Germline assignment: CDR1 MNHNS and CDR2 SASEGT. Notes on this clone: Its matching antigen is unknown.

The source is a woman in her forties or fifties in good health and CMV-seropositive. The sequenced sample was PBMCs. The chain has TRBV6-1 and TRBJ1-5; D is undetermined. CDR3 in DNA: TGTGCCAGCAGTGAAGTCGGTCAGCCCCAGCATTTT. Its translation: CASSEVGQPQHF.